This T cell receptor beta chain was captured in a study of blood T cell repertoires in COVID-19. Study-wide context: Acute and convalescent COVID-19 specimens originated in the United States, Italy and Spain.

In the original analysis: Researchers report that nucleated cell counts were estimated from reference gene primer amplification. The method was immunoSEQ multiplex PCR; TCRdb's version includes in-frame clones alone and lacks a portion of them. That table supplies the V and J calls and clone size; D and trimming were determined from the DNA. The repertoire holds approximately 300,000 clones, with 70% to 90% as singletons. V lost 7 bases and J 3 bases, leaving 10 bases between the germline ends. CDR3 length: 12 amino acids. The chain combines TRBV12-3 or TRBV12-4 with TRBJ2-7, with D unresolved. The sequencing sample was made of peripheral blood. The sequence came from a woman between 50 and 59 years old with active or convalescent COVID-19. The CDR3 here is CASTSGNYEQYF. The CDR3 nucleotides are TGTGCCAGCACCTCGGGTAACTACGAGCAGTACTTC.